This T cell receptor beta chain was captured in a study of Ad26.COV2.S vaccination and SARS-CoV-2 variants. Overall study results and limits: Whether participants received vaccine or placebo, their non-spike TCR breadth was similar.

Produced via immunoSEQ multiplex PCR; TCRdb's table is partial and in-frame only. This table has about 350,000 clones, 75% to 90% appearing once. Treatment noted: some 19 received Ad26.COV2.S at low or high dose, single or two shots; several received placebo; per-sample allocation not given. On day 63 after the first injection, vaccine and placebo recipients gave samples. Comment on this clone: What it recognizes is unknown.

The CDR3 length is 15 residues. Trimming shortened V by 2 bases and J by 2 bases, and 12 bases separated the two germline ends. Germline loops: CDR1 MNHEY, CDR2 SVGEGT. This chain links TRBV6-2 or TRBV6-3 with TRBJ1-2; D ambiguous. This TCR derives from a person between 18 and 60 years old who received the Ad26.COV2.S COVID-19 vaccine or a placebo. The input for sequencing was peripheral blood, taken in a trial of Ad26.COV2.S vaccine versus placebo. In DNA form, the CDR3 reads TGTGCCAGCAGTTACGATACGGACGGGAACTATGGCTACACCTTC. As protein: CASSYDTDGNYGYTF.